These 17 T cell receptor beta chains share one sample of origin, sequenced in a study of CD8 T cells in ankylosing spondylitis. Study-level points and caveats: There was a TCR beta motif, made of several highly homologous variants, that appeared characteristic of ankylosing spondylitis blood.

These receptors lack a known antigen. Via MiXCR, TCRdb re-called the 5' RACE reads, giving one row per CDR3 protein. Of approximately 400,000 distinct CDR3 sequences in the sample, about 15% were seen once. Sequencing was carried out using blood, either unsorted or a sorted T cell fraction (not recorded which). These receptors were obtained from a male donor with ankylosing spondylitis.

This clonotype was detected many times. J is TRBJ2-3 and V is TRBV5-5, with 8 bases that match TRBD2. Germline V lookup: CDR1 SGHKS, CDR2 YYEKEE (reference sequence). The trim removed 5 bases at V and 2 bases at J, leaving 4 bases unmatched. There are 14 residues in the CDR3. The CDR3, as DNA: TGTGCCAGCAGTCCGGGGGGGACCACAGATACGCAGTATTTT. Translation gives CASSPGGTTDTQYF. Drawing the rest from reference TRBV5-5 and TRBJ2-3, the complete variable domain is DAGVTQSPTHLIKTRGQQVTLRCSPISGHKSVSWYQQVLGQGPQFIFQYYEKEERGRGNFPDRFSARQFPNYSSELNVNALLLGDSALYLCASSPGGTTDTQYFGPGTRLTVL.

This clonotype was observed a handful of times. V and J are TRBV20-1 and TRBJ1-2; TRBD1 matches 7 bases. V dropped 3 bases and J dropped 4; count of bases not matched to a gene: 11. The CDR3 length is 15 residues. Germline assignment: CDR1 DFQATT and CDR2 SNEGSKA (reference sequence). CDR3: CSARGATGVSYGYTF. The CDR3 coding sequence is TGCAGTGCTAGGGGGGCAACAGGGGTGAGCTATGGCTACACCTTC.

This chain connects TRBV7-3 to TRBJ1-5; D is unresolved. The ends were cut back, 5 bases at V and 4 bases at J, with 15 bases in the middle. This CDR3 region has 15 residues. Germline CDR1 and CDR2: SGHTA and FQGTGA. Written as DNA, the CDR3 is TGTGCCAGCAGCACCCCGATTAGGAGGAATCAGCCCCAGCATTTT. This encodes CASSTPIRRNQPQHF.

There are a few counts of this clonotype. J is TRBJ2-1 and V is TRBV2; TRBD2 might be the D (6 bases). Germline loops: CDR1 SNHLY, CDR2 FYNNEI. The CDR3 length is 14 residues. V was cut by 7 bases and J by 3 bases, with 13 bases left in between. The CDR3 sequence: CASTRVADYNEQFF. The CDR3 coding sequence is TGTGCCAGCACAAGGGTAGCGGACTACAATGAGCAGTTCTTC. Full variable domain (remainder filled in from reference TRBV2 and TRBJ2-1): EPEVTQTPSHQVTQMGQEVILRCVPISNHLYFYWYRQILGQKVEFLVSFYNNEISEKSEIFDDQFSVERPDGSNFTLKIRSTKLEDSAMYFCASTRVADYNEQFFGPGTRLTVL.

This CDR3 reads CASSHPGQGSNEQFF. The CDR3 coding sequence is TGCGCCAGCAGCCACCCGGGACAGGGGTCTAATGAGCAGTTCTTC. The genes are TRBV4-1 and TRBJ2-1; 10 bases agree with TRBD1. The germline gives CDR1 MGHRA, CDR2 YSYEKL. V was pared by 3 bases and J by 7 bases, with 6 bases of the junction left unmatched. The CDR3 has 15 residues.

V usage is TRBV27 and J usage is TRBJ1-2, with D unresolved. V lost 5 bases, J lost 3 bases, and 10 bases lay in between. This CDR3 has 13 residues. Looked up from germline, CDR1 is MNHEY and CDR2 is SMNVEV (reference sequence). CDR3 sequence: CASSHKRDYGYTF. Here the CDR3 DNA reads TGTGCCAGCAGTCACAAGAGAGACTATGGCTACACCTTC.

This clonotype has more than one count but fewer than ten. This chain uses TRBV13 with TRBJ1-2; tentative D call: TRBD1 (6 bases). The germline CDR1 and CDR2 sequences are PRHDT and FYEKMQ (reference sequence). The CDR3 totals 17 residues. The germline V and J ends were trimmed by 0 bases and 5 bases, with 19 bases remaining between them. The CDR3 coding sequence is TGTGCCAGCAGCTTAGGGGGCGCAGCAGGGGATGGTTATGGCTACACCTTC. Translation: CASSLGGAAGDGYGYTF.

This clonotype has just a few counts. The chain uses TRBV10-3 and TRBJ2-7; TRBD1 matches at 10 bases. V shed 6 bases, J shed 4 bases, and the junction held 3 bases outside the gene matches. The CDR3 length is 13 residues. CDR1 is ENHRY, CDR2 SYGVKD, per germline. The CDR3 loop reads CAIRGTGDYEQYF. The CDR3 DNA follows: TGTGCCATCAGGGGGACAGGGGATTACGAGCAGTACTTC.

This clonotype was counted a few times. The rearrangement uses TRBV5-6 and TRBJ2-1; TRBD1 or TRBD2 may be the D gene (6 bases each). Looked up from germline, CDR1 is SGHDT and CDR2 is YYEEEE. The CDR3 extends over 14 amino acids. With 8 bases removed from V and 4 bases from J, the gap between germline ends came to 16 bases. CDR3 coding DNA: TGTGCCAGTACACTGGGGGGCGGGTACAATGAGCAGTTCTTC. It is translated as CASTLGGGYNEQFF.

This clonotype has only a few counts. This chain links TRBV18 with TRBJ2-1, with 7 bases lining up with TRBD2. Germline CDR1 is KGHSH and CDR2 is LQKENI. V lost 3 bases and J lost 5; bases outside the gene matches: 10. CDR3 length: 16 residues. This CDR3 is CASSPSPGLNNNEQFF. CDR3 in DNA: TGTGCCAGCTCACCTAGCCCGGGACTAAATAACAATGAGCAGTTCTTC.

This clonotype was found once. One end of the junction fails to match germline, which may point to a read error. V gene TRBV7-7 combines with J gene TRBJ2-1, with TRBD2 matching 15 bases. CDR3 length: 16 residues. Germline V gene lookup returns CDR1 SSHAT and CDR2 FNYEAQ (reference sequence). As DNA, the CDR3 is TGTGCTAGCAGCCAGGGACTAGCGGGGGGAGCCAATGAGCAGTTCTTC. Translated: CASSQGLAGGANEQFF.

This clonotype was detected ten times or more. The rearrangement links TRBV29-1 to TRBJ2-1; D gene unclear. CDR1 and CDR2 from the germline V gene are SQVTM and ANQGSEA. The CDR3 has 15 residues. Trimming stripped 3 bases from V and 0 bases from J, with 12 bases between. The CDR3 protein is CSVDTTASSYNEQFF. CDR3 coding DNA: TGCAGCGTTGATACGACGGCGAGCTCCTACAATGAGCAGTTCTTC.

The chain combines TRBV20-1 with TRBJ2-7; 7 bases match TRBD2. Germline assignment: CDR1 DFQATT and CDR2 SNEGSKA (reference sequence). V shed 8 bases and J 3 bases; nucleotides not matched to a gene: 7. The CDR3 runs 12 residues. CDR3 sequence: CSSGLSIYEQYF. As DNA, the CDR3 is TGCAGTTCGGGACTATCCATCTACGAGCAGTACTTC.

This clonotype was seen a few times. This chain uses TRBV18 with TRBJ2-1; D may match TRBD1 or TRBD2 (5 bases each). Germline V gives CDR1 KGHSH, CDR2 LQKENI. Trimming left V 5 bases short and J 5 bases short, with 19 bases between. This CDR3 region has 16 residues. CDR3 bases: TGTGCCAGCTCATCCCTAGCTGGGGCAAGTAACAATGAGCAGTTCTTC. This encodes CASSSLAGASNNEQFF.

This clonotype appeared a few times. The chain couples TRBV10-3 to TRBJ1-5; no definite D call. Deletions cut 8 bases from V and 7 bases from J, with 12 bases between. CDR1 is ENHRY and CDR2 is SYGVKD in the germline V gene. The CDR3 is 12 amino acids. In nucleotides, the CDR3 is TGTGCCATCGGAGTAGGTGGGCAGCCCCAGCATTTT. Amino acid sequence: CAIGVGGQPQHF.

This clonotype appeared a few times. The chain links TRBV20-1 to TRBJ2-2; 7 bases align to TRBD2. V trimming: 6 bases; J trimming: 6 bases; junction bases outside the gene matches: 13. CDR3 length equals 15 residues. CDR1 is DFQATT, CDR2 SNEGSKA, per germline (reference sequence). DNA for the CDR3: TGCAGTGCCCTAGATGCGGGAGTAAAGGCCGGGGAGCTGTTTTTT. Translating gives CSALDAGVKAGELFF.

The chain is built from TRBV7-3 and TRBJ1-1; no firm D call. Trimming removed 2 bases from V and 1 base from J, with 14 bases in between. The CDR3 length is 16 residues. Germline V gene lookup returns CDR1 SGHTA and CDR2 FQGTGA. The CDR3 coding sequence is TGTGCCAGCAGCTTAGGGTTGGTAAGAAGGAACACTGAAGCTTTCTTT. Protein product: CASSLGLVRRNTEAFF.